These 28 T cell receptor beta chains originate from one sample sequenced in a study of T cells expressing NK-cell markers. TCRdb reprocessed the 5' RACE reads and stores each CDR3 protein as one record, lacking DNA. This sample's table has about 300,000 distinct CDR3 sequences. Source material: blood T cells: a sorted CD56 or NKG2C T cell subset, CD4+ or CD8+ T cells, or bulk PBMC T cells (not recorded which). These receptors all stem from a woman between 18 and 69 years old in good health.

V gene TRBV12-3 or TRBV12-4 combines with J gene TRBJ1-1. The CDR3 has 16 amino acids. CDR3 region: CASSLSMRLRNTEAFF.

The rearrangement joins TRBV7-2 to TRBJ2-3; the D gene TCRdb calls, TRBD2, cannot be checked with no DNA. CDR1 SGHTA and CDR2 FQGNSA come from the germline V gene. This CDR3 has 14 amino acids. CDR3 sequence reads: CASSSSHTTDTQYF. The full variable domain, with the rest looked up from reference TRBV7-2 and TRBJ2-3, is GAGVSQSPSNKVTEKGKDVELRCDPISGHTALYWYRQSLGQGLEFLIYFQGNSAPDKSGLPSDRFSAERTGGSVSTLTIQRTQQEDSAVYLCASSSSHTTDTQYFGPGTRLTVL.

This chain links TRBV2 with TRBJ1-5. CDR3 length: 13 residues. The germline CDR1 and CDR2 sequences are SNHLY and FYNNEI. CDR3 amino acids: CAGSLTQNQPQHF.

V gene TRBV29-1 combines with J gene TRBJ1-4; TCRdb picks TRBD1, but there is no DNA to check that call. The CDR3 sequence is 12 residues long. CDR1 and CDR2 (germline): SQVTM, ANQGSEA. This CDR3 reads CSVNPGSEKLFF.

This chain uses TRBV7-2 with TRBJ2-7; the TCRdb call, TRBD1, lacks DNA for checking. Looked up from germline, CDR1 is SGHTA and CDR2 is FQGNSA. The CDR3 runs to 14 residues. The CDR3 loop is CASSDRVPSYEQYF.

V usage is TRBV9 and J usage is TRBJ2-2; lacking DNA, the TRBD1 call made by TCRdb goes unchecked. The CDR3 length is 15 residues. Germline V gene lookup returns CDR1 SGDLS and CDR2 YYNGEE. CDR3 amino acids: CASSVGALNTGELFF.

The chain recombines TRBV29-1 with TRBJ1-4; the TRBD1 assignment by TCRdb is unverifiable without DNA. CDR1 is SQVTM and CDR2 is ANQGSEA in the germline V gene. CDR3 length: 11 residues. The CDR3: CSVGPPEKLFF.

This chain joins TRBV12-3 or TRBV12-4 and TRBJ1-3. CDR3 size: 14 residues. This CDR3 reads CASSLLGAGNTIYF.

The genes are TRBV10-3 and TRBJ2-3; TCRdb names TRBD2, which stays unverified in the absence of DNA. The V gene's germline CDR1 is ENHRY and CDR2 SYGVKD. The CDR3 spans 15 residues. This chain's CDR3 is CAISPMAGRTDTQYF.

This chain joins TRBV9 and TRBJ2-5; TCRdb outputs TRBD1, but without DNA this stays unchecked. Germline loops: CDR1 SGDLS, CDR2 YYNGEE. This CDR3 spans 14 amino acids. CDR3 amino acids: CASSVDPGWETQYF.

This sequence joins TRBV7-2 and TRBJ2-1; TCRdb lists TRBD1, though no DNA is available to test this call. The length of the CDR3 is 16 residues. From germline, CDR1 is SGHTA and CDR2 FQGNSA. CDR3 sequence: CASSPWRGKAYNEQFF.

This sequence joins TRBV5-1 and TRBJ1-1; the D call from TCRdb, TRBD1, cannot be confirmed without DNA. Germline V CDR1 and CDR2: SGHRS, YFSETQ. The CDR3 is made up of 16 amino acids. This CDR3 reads CASSPPRQGAGTEAFF. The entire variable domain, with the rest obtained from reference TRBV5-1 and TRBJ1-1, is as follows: KAGVTQTPRYLIKTRGQQVTLSCSPISGHRSVSWYQQTPGQGLQFLFEYFSETQRNKGNFPGRFSGRQFSNSRSEMNVSTLELGDSALYLCASSPPRQGAGTEAFFGQGTRLTVV.

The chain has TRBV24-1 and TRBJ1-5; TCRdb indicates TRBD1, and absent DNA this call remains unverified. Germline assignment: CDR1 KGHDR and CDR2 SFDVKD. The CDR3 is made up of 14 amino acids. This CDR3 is CATSGGLGNQPQHF.

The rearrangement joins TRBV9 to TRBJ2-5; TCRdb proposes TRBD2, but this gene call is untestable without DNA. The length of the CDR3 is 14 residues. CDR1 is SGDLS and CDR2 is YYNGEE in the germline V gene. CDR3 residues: CASSVGGAQETQYF. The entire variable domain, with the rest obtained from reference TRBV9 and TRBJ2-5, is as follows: DSGVTQTPKHLITATGQRVTLRCSPRSGDLSVYWYQQSLDQGLQFLIQYYNGEERAKGNILERFSAQQFPDLHSELNLSSLELGDSALYFCASSVGGAQETQYFGPGTRLLVL.

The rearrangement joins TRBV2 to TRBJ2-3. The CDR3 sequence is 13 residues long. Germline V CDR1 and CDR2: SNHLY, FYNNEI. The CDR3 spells CARRAHFTDTQYF.

The CDR3 protein is CASRTNEARIPDTQYF. The V call is TRBV27, the J call TRBJ2-3. The CDR3 spans 16 residues. Germline V CDR1 and CDR2: MNHEY, SMNVEV (reference sequence).

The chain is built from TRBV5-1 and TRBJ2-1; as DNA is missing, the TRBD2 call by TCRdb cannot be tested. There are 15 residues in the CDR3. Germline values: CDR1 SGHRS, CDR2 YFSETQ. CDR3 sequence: CASSGFGGLSNEQFF. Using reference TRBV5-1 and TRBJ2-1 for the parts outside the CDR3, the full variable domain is KAGVTQTPRYLIKTRGQQVTLSCSPISGHRSVSWYQQTPGQGLQFLFEYFSETQRNKGNFPGRFSGRQFSNSRSEMNVSTLELGDSALYLCASSGFGGLSNEQFFGPGTRLTVL.

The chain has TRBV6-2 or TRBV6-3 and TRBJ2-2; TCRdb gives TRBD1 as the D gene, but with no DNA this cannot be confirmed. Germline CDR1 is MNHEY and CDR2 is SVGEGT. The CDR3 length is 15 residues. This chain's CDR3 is CASSYSTTRGGELFF.

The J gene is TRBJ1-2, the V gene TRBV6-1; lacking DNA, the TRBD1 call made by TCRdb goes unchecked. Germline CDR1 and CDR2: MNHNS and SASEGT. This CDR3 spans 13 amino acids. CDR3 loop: CASSRTGMNGYTF.

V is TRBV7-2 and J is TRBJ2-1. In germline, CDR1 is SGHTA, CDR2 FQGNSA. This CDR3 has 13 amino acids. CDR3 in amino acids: CASSPLAVNEQFF.

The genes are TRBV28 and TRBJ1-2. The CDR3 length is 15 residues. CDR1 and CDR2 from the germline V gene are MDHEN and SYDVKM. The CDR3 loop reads CASTLNGPYGYGYTF.

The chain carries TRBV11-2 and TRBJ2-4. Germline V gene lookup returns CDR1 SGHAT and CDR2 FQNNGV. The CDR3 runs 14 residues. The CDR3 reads CASSRALAKNIQYF.

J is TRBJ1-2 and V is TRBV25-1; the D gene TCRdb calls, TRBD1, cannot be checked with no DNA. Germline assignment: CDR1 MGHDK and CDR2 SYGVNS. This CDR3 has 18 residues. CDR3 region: CASSEMGRVTGGTGGYTF.

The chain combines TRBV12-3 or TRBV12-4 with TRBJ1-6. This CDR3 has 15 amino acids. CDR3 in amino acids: CASSLAGVLSSPLHF.

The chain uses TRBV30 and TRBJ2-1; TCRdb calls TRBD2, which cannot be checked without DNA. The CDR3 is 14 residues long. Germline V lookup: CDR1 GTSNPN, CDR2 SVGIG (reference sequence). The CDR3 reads CAWTLAGGYNEQFF.

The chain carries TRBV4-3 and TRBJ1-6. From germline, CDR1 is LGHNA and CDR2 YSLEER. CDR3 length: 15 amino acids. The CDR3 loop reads CASSREVGYNSPLHF.

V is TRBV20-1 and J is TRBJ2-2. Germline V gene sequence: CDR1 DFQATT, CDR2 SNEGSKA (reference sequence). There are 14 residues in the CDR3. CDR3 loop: CSARETVNTGELFF.

The CDR3 reads CASSPPVLHEQFF. The rearrangement links TRBV18 to TRBJ2-1. The CDR3 sequence is 13 residues long. Germline CDR1 and CDR2: KGHSH and LQKENI.